Listed below are T cell receptor beta chains from one sample, sequenced in a study of T cell repertoires in cytomegalovirus infection. Antigen specificity for these receptors is unknown. MiXCR was run by TCRdb on the reads, yielding one entry per CDR3 protein. This table holds 140,000 to 150,000 distinct CDR3 sequences, about 32% found once. Sequenced material: CD8+ T cells from cultured PBMCs, taken from culture after CMV antigen stimulation. The receptors come from a human donor in good health (CMV status not recorded). Some clones in this sample may be carry-over from other donors' samples. The CDR3 runs from the conserved cysteine through the conserved F or W. Each record gives: D gene, V gene, J gene, clone size, CDR3 protein, CDR3 DNA. D genes are given only for firm matches. Clone size is shown for a subset of rows, as once, few, many or a class of expanded clone.

>TRBD2|TRBV2|TRBJ2-3|few
CASESGEADTQYF
TGTGCCAGCGAAAGCGGGGAGGCAGATACGCAGTATTTT
>NA|TRBV27|TRBJ1-4|NA
CASSLWAELNEKLFF
TGTGCCAGCAGTTTATGGGCAGAACTTAATGAAAAACTGTTTTTT
>NA|TRBV6-2/TRBV6-3|TRBJ1-5|NA
CASSYWPDRQGSNQPQHF
TGTGCCAGCAGTTACTGGCCCGACAGGCAAGGTTCGAATCAGCCCCAGCATTTT
>NA|TRBV6-1|TRBJ1-5|many
CASSSGEGQPQHF
TGTGCCAGCAGTTCTGGGGAGGGTCAGCCCCAGCATTTT
>NA|TRBV11-3|TRBJ1-1|few
CASSLGPPGAQAFF
TGTGCCAGCAGCTTAGGCCCCCCGGGGGCCCAAGCTTTCTTT
>NA|TRBV24-1|TRBJ2-2|once
CATEQGSTGELFF
TGTGCCACCGAACAGGGTTCCACCGGGGAGCTGTTTTTT
>NA|TRBV20-1|TRBJ2-7|few
CSARNRDTRQDVYEQYF
TGCAGTGCTAGAAACCGGGACACCCGACAGGACGTCTACGAGCAGTACTTC
>NA|TRBV11-2|TRBJ1-1|NA
CASSLAGGGAWTEAFF
TGTGCCAGCAGCTTAGCGGGAGGGGGGGCCTGGACTGAAGCTTTCTTT
>NA|TRBV6-5|TRBJ1-1|NA
CASRIGQLTEAFF
TGTGCCAGCAGGATAGGACAGCTCACTGAAGCTTTCTTT
>NA|TRBV12-3/TRBV12-4|TRBJ2-2|many
CASSPRGPGELFF
TGTGCCAGCAGCCCCCGGGGACCCGGGGAGCTGTTTTTT
>NA|TRBV5-6|TRBJ2-7|NA
CASSLEALYEQYF
TGTGCCAGCAGCTTGGAAGCCCTCTACGAGCAGTACTTC
>NA|TRBV2|TRBJ1-2|NA
CASSESVVSYTF
TGTGCCAGCAGTGAATCGGTGGTTAGCTACACCTTC
>TRBD1|TRBV11-2|TRBJ1-3|many
CASSFEGARGNTIYF
TGTGCCAGCAGCTTCGAGGGGGCGAGGGGAAACACCATATATTTT
>TRBD1|TRBV12-3/TRBV12-4|TRBJ1-2|NA
CASSGGQGIANYGYTF
TGTGCCAGCAGTGGCGGACAGGGAATAGCTAACTATGGCTACACCTTC
>NA|TRBV7-6|TRBJ1-1|NA
CASSLDPTVPEAFF
TGTGCCAGCAGCTTAGACCCCACAGTCCCTGAAGCTTTCTTT
>NA|TRBV7-2|TRBJ1-6|few
CASSLPPGTRLNSPLHF
TGTGCCAGCAGCTTGCCACCGGGGACGCGCCTTAATTCACCCCTCCACTTT
>NA|TRBV4-1|TRBJ1-1|few
CASSQVRENTEAFF
TGCGCCAGCAGCCAAGTCCGCGAGAACACTGAAGCTTTCTTT
>NA|TRBV6-6|TRBJ2-5|few
CASSPENQETQYF
TGTGCCAGCAGTCCCGAGAATCAAGAGACCCAGTACTTC
>NA|TRBV4-1|TRBJ1-6|many
CASSQAPGPGPYNSPLHF
TGCGCCAGCAGCCAAGCCCCGGGCCCGGGCCCCTATAATTCACCCCTCCACTTT
>TRBD2|TRBV9|TRBJ2-3|few
CASSVGSSGGGDTQYF
TGTGCCAGCAGCGTAGGGTCTAGCGGGGGAGGTGATACGCAGTATTTT
>NA|TRBV25-1|TRBJ2-1|few
CASSDALSGSSYNEQFF
TGTGCCAGCAGTGATGCCCTATCCGGAAGCTCCTACAATGAGCAGTTCTTC
>NA|TRBV2|TRBJ2-1|few
CASSEGGGRDHDEQFF
TGTGCCAGCAGTGAAGGGGGGGGCAGGGACCACGATGAGCAGTTCTTC
>NA|TRBV5-5|TRBJ1-6|few
CASREGGNSPLHF
TGTGCCAGCAGAGAAGGGGGGAATTCACCCCTCCACTTT
>NA|TRBV11-2|TRBJ2-5|few
CASSLDLAQETQYF
TGTGCCAGCAGCTTAGATCTTGCCCAAGAGACCCAGTACTTC
>NA|TRBV7-7|TRBJ2-3|NA
CASSSLDGYTQYF
TGTGCCAGCAGCTCCCTGGACGGATATACGCAGTATTTT
>NA|TRBV20-1|TRBJ1-4|few
CSARGGGVPATNEKLFF
TGCAGTGCTAGAGGAGGGGGGGTGCCAGCAACTAATGAAAAACTGTTTTTT
>TRBD2|TRBV7-2|TRBJ2-1|few
CASSLVAGEFNEQFF
TGTGCCAGCAGCTTAGTAGCGGGGGAATTCAATGAGCAGTTCTTC
>NA|TRBV12-3/TRBV12-4|TRBJ2-3|NA
CASSSGEDTQYF
TGTGCCAGCAGTTCAGGGGAGGATACGCAGTATTTT
>NA|TRBV6-5|TRBJ2-1|NA
CASSWIAEGNEQFF
TGTGCCAGCAGTTGGATAGCGGAGGGGAATGAGCAGTTCTTC
>TRBD1|TRBV25-1|TRBJ1-5|few
CASQGQGDNQPQHF
TGTGCCAGCCAGGGACAGGGGGACAATCAGCCCCAGCATTTT
>TRBD2|TRBV4-1|TRBJ2-3|NA
CASSQSAGALSDTQYF
TGTGCCAGCAGCCAATCAGCGGGGGCACTTTCGGATACGCAGTATTTT
>TRBD1|TRBV20-1|TRBJ2-1|few
CSARDQGALYNEQFF
TGCAGTGCTAGAGATCAGGGGGCCCTTTACAATGAGCAGTTCTTC
>TRBD1|TRBV11-3|TRBJ2-1|NA
CASSSPGQGGIDEQFF
TGTGCCAGCAGCTCCCCCGGACAGGGGGGGATCGATGAGCAGTTCTTC
>NA|TRBV19|TRBJ2-1|NA
CASPRTGGYNEQFF
TGTGCCAGCCCCCGGACTGGGGGATACAATGAGCAGTTCTTC